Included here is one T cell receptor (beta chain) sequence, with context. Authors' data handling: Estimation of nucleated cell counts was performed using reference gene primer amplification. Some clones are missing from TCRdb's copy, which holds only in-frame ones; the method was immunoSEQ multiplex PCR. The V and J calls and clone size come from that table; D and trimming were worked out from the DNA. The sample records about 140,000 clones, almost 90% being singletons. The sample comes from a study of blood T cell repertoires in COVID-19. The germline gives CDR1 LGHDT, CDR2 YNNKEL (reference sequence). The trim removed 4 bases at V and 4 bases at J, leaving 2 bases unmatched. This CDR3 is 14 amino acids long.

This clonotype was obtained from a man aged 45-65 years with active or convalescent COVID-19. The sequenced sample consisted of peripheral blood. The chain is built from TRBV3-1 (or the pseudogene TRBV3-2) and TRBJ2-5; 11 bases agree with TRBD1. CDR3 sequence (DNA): TGTGCCAGCAGCCGGACAGGGGGCAGAGAGACCCAGTACTTC. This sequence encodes CASSRTGGRETQYF.